The rows below give T cell receptor beta chains drawn from one sample of a study of T-cell memory formation after mild COVID-19. Via MiXCR, TCRdb re-called the 5' RACE reads, giving one row per CDR3 protein. The sample shows a few hundred thousand distinct CDR3 sequences, around 30% of them seen only once. The sample comprised PBMCs or a T cell subset sorted from them (not recorded which). These receptor sequences come from an adult woman who had mild COVID-19 (a few samples of this study predate the infection). Cell type and time point are not known. Both conserved end residues are part of each CDR3. A D gene is named only where the DNA matches it firmly. Expanded clones are given a class, and other clones once, few, many or no size at all.

clone size	V gene	D gene	J gene	CDR3 DNA	CDR3 protein
NA	TRBV29-1	TRBD2	TRBJ2-5	TGCAGCGTTGCTAGCGGGGGAGAGGATCAAGAGACCCAGTACTTC	CSVASGGEDQETQYF
once	TRBV15	TRBD2	TRBJ2-7	TGTGCCACCAGCAGAACCGCCCCGACTAGCGGGAGGAACTACGAGCAGTACTTC	CATSRTAPTSGRNYEQYF
once	TRBV12-3/TRBV12-4	NA	TRBJ1-3	TGTGCCAGCAGTTTTGGCCCGGGGCCCATATATTTT	CASSFGPGPIYF
few	TRBV7-8	NA	TRBJ1-5	TGTGCCAGCAGCTTAGAGAGCCGGAACTATCAGCCCCAGCATTTT	CASSLESRNYQPQHF
NA	TRBV18	NA	TRBJ1-2	TGTGCCAGCTCACCACAGCCCTATGGCTACACCTTC	CASSPQPYGYTF
NA	TRBV2	NA	TRBJ1-1	TGTGCCAGCAGACACGATGAGAACACTGAAGCTTTCTTT	CASRHDENTEAFF
few	TRBV20-1	NA	TRBJ1-1	TGCAGTGCTAAACTCCAAACTGAAGCTTTCTTT	CSAKLQTEAFF
NA	TRBV9	NA	TRBJ1-2	TGTGCCAGCAGCGTAGCCTTCGGGACAAACTATGGCTACACCTTC	CASSVAFGTNYGYTF
NA	TRBV12-3/TRBV12-4	NA	TRBJ1-6	TGTGCCAGCAGTTTCGGTTTGCTAAATTCACCCCTCCACTTT	CASSFGLLNSPLHF
few	TRBV15	NA	TRBJ2-1	TGTGCCACCAGCCCCGAGGTTAGCTTGGGTGATGAGCAGTTCTTC	CATSPEVSLGDEQFF
NA	TRBV13	TRBD2	TRBJ2-5	TGTGCCAGCAGCTTAGGCCGGGGCGGGGGGCAAGAGACCCAGTACTTC	CASSLGRGGGQETQYF
few	TRBV20-1	NA	TRBJ1-1	TGCAGTGCTGTAAGGACAGTTGAAGCTTTCTTT	CSAVRTVEAFF
few	TRBV7-7	TRBD1	TRBJ2-3	TGTGCTAGCAGCCCCGGGACAGGGCGCACAGATACGCAGTATTTT	CASSPGTGRTDTQYF
few	TRBV6-5	NA	TRBJ1-4	TGTGCCAGCAGTCGCCTCCGGGGGGAAAAACTGTTTTTT	CASSRLRGEKLFF
NA	TRBV7-8	NA	TRBJ1-6	TGTGCCAGCTCCTATTTGGGGAATTCACCCCTCCACTTT	CASSYLGNSPLHF
few	TRBV4-1	TRBD1	TRBJ1-1	TGCGCCAGCAGCCAAGTACAGGGGATCACTGAAGCTTTCTTT	CASSQVQGITEAFF
few	TRBV7-2	NA	TRBJ2-1	TGTGCCAGCAGCTTAGGTTGGGGCGACTACAATGAGCAGTTCTTC	CASSLGWGDYNEQFF
NA	TRBV5-1	TRBD2	TRBJ2-3	TGCGCCAGCAGCTCAGCGGGGGAAGATACGCAGTATTTT	CASSSAGEDTQYF
few	TRBV5-4	TRBD1	TRBJ2-5	TGTGCCAGCAGACGGGGACAGCAAGAGACCCAGTACTTC	CASRRGQQETQYF
few	TRBV19	NA	TRBJ2-1	TGTGCCAGTAAAGCGACCTTGGTGGTGGATGAGCAGTTCTTC	CASKATLVVDEQFF
NA	TRBV27	NA	TRBJ2-6	TGTGCCAGCAGTTTGGAGGGTCCCCGCTCTGGGGCCAACGTCCTGACTTTC	CASSLEGPRSGANVLTF
few	TRBV11-1	NA	TRBJ2-5	TGTGCCAGCAGCTTAAGCAAGGTCGGAGGAGAGACCCAGTACTTC	CASSLSKVGGETQYF
few	TRBV9	NA	TRBJ2-7	TGTGCCAGCAGCCCACAAGGGGGGGGACCTGCCTACGAGCAGTACTTC	CASSPQGGGPAYEQYF
NA	TRBV7-9	TRBD1	TRBJ1-1	TGTGCCAGCAGACCTACCGGGACAGACCACACTGAAGCTTTCTTT	CASRPTGTDHTEAFF
few	TRBV7-2	TRBD2	TRBJ2-5	TGTGCCAGCAGGTCCAGCGGGGCAGGAGAGACCCAGTACTTC	CASRSSGAGETQYF
once	TRBV3-1	NA	TRBJ2-2	TGTGCCAGCATCCAACGGGACTTTTTGAGGACCGGGGAGCTGTTTTTT	CASIQRDFLRTGELFF
NA	TRBV3-1	NA	TRBJ1-3	TGTGCCAGCAGCCAAGGAGCGGGAGGCTCTGGAAACACCATATATTTT	CASSQGAGGSGNTIYF
few	TRBV20-1	NA	TRBJ2-7	TGCAGTGCTAGAATATACAGCGTACCCCCGCGCTACGAGCAGTACTTC	CSARIYSVPPRYEQYF
many	TRBV7-2	NA	TRBJ2-7	TGTGCCAGCAGCTTTGATGAGCGCTACGAGCAGTACTTC	CASSFDERYEQYF
many	TRBV12-3/TRBV12-4	NA	TRBJ2-1	TGTGCCAGCAGTTTAGCGGGAATTGAGCAGTTCTTC	CASSLAGIEQFF
few	TRBV29-1	NA	TRBJ1-5	TGCAGCGTTTCTTTCGGGGGAGGAAGCAATCAGCCCCAGCATTTT	CSVSFGGGSNQPQHF
NA	TRBV5-1	TRBD1	TRBJ2-3	TGCGCCAGCAGAAAGAGGGACAGGGGCACAGATACGCAGTATTTT	CASRKRDRGTDTQYF
few	TRBV5-5	TRBD1	TRBJ1-1	TGTGCCAGCAGCCCGGACAGGGGAAGGGAAGCTTTCTTT	CASSPDRGREAFF
NA	TRBV5-6	NA	TRBJ2-5	TGTGCCAGCAGCTCGGTCCGGCTAGAGACCCAGTACTTC	CASSSVRLETQYF
few	TRBV10-3	TRBD2	TRBJ2-3	TGTGCCATCAGTGAACGAGCGGGAAGCACAGATACGCAGTATTTT	CAISERAGSTDTQYF
NA	TRBV7-3	NA	TRBJ2-6	TGTGCCAGCAGCTTGGCTACAGGACTCGGGGCCAACGTCCTGACTTTC	CASSLATGLGANVLTF
NA	TRBV6-2/TRBV6-3	NA	TRBJ2-7	TGTGTCAGCAGTTACGGGCGCACTTACGAGCAGTACTTC	CVSSYGRTYEQYF
NA	TRBV5-1	TRBD1	TRBJ1-2	TGCGCCAGCGGACAGGGAGGATATGGCTACACCTTC	CASGQGGYGYTF
few	TRBV7-9	TRBD2	TRBJ2-3	TGTGCCAGCACCCTATCTAGCGGGGGCACAGATACGCAGTATTTT	CASTLSSGGTDTQYF
few	TRBV29-1	NA	TRBJ1-5	TGCAGCGTTTCCCAGGGATCCTCCCTTAGCAATCAGCCCCAGCATTTT	CSVSQGSSLSNQPQHF
NA	TRBV4-3	TRBD2	TRBJ2-5	TGCGCCAGCAGCCCGGGACTAGCGGCACAAGAGACCCAGTACTTC	CASSPGLAAQETQYF
NA	TRBV6-4	NA	TRBJ2-7	TGTGCCAGCAGTGACTGGGACCCCAACGGGTACGAGCAGTACTTC	CASSDWDPNGYEQYF
NA	TRBV12-3/TRBV12-4	NA	TRBJ1-2	TGTGCCAGCAGGGGAGGGGTATCGGACTATGGCTACACCTTC	CASRGGVSDYGYTF
few	TRBV6-2/TRBV6-3	NA	TRBJ1-1	TGTGCCAGCAGTTACTCCCAGAACACTGAAGCTTTCTTT	CASSYSQNTEAFF
NA	TRBV18	NA	TRBJ2-7	TGTGCCAGCTCCCTCTCCGGTCGGGGTAGGACCTACGAGCAGTACTTC	CASSLSGRGRTYEQYF
NA	TRBV11-2	TRBD1	TRBJ2-1	TGTGCCAGCAGCTTAGAGGACAGGGGTTGGGAGCAGTTCTTC	CASSLEDRGWEQFF
NA	TRBV4-3	NA	TRBJ2-1	TGCGCCAGCAGCCGGACTTCATCCTACAATGAGCAGTTCTTC	CASSRTSSYNEQFF
few	TRBV7-9	NA	TRBJ1-5	TGTGCCAGCAGCTCCAACCGACAGGGCAATCAGCCCCAGCATTTT	CASSSNRQGNQPQHF
NA	TRBV24-1	TRBD2	TRBJ2-5	TGTGCCACCAGTTCTAGCGGGCCTCAAGAGACCCAGTACTTC	CATSSSGPQETQYF
NA	TRBV20-1	NA	TRBJ2-2	TGCAGTGGCCGGGAGACGAGCACCGGGGAGCTGTTTTTT	CSGRETSTGELFF
many	TRBV7-2	NA	TRBJ2-3	TGTGCCAGCAGCCAGATCACAGATACGCAGTATTTT	CASSQITDTQYF
once	TRBV2	TRBD2	TRBJ2-7	TGTGCCAGGGGATTTGCGGGAGGCCCCTACGAGCAGTACTTC	CARGFAGGPYEQYF